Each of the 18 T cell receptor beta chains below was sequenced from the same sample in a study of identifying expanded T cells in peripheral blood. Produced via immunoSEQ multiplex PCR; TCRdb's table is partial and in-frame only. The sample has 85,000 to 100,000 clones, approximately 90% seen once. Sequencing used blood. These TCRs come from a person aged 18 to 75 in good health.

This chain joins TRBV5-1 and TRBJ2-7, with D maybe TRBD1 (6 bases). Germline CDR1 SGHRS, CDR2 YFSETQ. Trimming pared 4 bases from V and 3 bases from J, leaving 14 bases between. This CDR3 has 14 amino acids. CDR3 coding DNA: TGCGCCAGCAGCAAAGACAGGAGAGTCTACGAGCAGTACTTC. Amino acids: CASSKDRRVYEQYF.

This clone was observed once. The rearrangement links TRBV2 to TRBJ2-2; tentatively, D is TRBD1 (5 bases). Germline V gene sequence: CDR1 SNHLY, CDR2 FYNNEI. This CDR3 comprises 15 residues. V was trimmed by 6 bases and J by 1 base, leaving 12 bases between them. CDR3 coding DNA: TGTGCCAGCAGACTATTGGACAAGAACACCGGGGAGCTGTTTTTT. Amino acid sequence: CASRLLDKNTGELFF. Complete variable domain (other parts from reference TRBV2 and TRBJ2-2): EPEVTQTPSHQVTQMGQEVILRCVPISNHLYFYWYRQILGQKVEFLVSFYNNEISEKSEIFDDQFSVERPDGSNFTLKIRSTKLEDSAMYFCASRLLDKNTGELFFGEGSRLTVL.

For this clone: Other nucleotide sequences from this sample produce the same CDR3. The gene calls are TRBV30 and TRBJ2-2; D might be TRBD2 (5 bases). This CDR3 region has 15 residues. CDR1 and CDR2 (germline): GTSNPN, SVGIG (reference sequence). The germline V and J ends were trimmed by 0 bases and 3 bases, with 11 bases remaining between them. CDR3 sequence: CAWSVMEVHTGELFF. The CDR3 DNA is TGTGCCTGGAGTGTTATGGAGGTGCACACCGGGGAGCTGTTTTTT. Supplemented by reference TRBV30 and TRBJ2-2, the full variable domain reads SQTIHQWPATLVQPVGSPLSLECTVEGTSNPNLYWYRQAAGRGLQLLFYSVGIGQISSEVPQNLSASRPQDRQFILSSKKLLLSDSGFYLCAWSVMEVHTGELFFGEGSRLTVL.

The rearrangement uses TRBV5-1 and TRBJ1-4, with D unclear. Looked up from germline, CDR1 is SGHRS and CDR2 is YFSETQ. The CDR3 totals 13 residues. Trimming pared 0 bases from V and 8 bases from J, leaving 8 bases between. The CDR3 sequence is CASSLGAEEKLFF. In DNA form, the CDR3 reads TGCGCCAGCAGCTTGGGGGCGGAGGAAAAACTGTTTTTT.

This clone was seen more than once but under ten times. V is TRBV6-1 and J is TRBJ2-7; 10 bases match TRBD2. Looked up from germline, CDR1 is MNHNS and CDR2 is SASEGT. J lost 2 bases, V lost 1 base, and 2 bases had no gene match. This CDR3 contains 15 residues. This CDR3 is CASSEGTSGPYEQYF. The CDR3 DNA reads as TGTGCCAGCAGTGAAGGGACTAGCGGTCCCTACGAGCAGTACTTC.

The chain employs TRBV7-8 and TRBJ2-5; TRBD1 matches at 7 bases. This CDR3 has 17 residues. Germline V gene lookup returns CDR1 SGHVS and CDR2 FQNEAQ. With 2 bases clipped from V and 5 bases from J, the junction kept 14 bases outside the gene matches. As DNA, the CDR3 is TGTGCCAGCAGCTTATTTTTCGACAGGGATGTTCCGGAGACCCAGTACTTC. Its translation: CASSLFFDRDVPETQYF.

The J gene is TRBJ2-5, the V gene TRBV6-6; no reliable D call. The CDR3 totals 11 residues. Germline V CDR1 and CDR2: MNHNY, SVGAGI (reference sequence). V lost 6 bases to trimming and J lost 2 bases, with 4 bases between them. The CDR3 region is CASRRQETQYF. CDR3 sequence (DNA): TGTGCCAGCAGGAGACAAGAGACCCAGTACTTC.

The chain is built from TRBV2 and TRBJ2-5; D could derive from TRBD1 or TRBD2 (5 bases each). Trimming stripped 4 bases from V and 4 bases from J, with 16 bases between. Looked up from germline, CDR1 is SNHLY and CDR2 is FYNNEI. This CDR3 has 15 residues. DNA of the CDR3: TGTGCCAGCAGTGCTCGGACACTCAGCGGAGAGACCCAGTACTTC. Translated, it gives CASSARTLSGETQYF. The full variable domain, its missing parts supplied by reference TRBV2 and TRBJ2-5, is EPEVTQTPSHQVTQMGQEVILRCVPISNHLYFYWYRQILGQKVEFLVSFYNNEISEKSEIFDDQFSVERPDGSNFTLKIRSTKLEDSAMYFCASSARTLSGETQYFGPGTRLLVL.

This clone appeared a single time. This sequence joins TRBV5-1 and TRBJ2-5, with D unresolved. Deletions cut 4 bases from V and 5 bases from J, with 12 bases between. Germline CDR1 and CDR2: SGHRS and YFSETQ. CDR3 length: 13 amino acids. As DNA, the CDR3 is TGCGCCAGCAGCCTACAGAATAGGGAGACCCAGTACTTC. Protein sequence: CASSLQNRETQYF.

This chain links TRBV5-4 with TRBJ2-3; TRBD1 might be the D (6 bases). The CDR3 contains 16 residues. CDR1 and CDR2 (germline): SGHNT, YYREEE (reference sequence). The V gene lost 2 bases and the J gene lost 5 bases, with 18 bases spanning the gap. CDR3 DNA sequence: TGTGCCAGCAGCTTAGCAGGGGCACAAGATCGAGATACGCAGTATTTT. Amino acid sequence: CASSLAGAQDRDTQYF.

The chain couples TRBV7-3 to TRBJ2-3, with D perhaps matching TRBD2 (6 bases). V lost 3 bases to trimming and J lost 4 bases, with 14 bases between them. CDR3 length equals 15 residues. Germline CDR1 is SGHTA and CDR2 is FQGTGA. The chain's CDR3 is CASSFYGGTSDTQYF. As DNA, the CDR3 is TGTGCCAGCAGCTTTTACGGGGGTACCTCAGATACGCAGTATTTT.

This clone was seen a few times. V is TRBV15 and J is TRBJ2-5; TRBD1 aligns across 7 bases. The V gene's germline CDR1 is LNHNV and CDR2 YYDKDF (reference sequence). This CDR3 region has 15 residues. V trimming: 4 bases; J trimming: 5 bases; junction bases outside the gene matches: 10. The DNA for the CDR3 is TGTGCCACCAGCAAGAGTAACAGGGGCGGCGAGACCCAGTACTTC. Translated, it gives CATSKSNRGGETQYF.

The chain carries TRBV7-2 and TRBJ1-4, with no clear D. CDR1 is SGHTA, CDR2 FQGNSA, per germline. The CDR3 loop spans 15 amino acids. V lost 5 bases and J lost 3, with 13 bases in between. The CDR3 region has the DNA TGTGCCAGCAGCAGAGATCCCCGACCTAATGAAAAACTGTTTTTT. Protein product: CASSRDPRPNEKLFF.

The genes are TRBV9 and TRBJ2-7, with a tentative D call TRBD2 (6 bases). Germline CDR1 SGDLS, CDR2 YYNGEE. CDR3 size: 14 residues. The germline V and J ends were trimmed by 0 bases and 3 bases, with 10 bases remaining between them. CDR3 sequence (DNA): TGTGCCAGCAGCGTAGTACCGGGGGACTACGAGCAGTACTTC. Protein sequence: CASSVVPGDYEQYF.

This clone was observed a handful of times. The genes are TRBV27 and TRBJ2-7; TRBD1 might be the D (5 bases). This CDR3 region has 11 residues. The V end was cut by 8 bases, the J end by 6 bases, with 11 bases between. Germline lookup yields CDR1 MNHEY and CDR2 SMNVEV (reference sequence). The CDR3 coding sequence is TGTGCCAGCGTGCAGGGTGGCGAGCAGTACTTC. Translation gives CASVQGGEQYF.

This CDR3 is CASNEGGQGGSNQPQHF. The CDR3 DNA is TGTGCCAGCAACGAGGGGGGACAGGGAGGGAGCAATCAGCCCCAGCATTTT. The J gene is TRBJ1-5, the V gene TRBV2; 9 bases are shared with TRBD1. Germline assignment: CDR1 SNHLY and CDR2 FYNNEI. This CDR3 spans 17 amino acids. The junction had 11 bases not matched to a gene; V was cut back by 7 bases and J by 1 base.

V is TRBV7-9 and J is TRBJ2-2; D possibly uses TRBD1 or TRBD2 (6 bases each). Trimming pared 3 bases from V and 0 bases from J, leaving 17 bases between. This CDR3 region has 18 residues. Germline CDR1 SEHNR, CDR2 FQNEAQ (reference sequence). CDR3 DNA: TGTGCCAGCAGCTTTAGTTCGATGGGGGGCCCGAACACCGGGGAGCTGTTTTTT. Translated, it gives CASSFSSMGGPNTGELFF.

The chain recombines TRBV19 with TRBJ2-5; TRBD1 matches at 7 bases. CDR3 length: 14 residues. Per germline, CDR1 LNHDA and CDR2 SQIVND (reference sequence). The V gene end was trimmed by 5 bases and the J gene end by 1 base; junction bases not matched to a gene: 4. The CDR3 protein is CASSSTGVQETQYF. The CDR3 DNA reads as TGTGCCAGTAGTTCAACAGGGGTCCAAGAGACCCAGTACTTC.